This entry lists 15 T cell receptor beta chains sequenced from one sample in a study of blood T cell repertoires in COVID-19 (dated by TCRdb to about 2020). The library was obtained by the immunoSEQ multiplex PCR assay. TCRdb took over this immuneACCESS table, retaining in-frame rearrangements with V and J assigned. Such tables are incomplete; in checked studies, under half of the missing clones stem from an unresolved V gene, and the remainder is unexplained. The table for this sample lists 430,000 or so clones; 88% of them were counted only once. The top ten constitute 1.4% of the sample. Sequences were obtained from PBMCs or T cells enriched from blood (not recorded which). These receptors came from a woman in her late teens or twenties who had been exposed to COVID-19.

This chain uses TRBV19 with TRBJ2-1; D perhaps matches TRBD2 (6 bases). Germline assignment: CDR1 LNHDA and CDR2 SQIVND (reference sequence). The CDR3 is made up of 11 amino acids. The germline V and J ends were trimmed by 10 bases and 10 bases, with 14 bases remaining between them. The CDR3 DNA follows: TGTGCCACTTCCAGGGAGGTAGAGCAGTTCTTC. Protein product: CATSREVEQFF.

This clone was seen only once. The chain carries TRBV7-8 and TRBJ2-7; 14 nucleotides line up with TRBD2. This CDR3 comprises 17 residues. The V segment lost 4 bases and the J segment 9 bases; nucleotides outside the gene matches: 14. Germline CDR1 SGHVS, CDR2 FQNEAQ. The CDR3 loop reads CASSSLGTSGSLSGQYF. In nucleotides, the CDR3 is TGTGCCAGCAGCTCTCTTGGGACTAGCGGGAGCCTTTCGGGGCAGTACTTC.

V gene TRBV27 combines with J gene TRBJ2-1, with 12 bases that match TRBD2. The CDR3 consists of 16 residues. Germline lookup yields CDR1 MNHEY and CDR2 SMNVEV (reference sequence). The J segment lost 3 bases and the V segment lost 4 bases, leaving 4 bases of the junction unmatched. CDR3 residues: CASSSGLAGNYNEQFF. The CDR3 DNA follows: TGTGCCAGCAGTTCGGGACTAGCGGGCAACTACAATGAGCAGTTCTTC.

The chain recombines TRBV14 with TRBJ2-7, with unresolved D. This CDR3 is built from 15 residues. Germline CDR1 is SGHDN and CDR2 is FVKESK. V lost 4 bases, J lost 2 bases, and 15 bases lay in between. CDR3 protein: CASSPYAESPYEQYF. The CDR3 nucleotides read TGTGCCAGCAGCCCGTACGCGGAAAGCCCCTACGAGCAGTACTTC.

The V call is TRBV12-3 or TRBV12-4, the J call TRBJ1-2, with D hard to call. CDR3 length: 13 amino acids. Trimming removed 6 bases at V and 2 bases at J, with 10 bases between. The CDR3 DNA reads TGTGCCAGCAGCCTGGGAGTGAACTATGGCTACACCTTC. Protein sequence: CASSLGVNYGYTF.

This clone appeared once. The V call is TRBV4-3, the J call TRBJ2-3; the match to TRBD2 covers 10 bases. This CDR3 is 17 amino acids long. V was pared by 1 base and J by 4 bases, with 8 bases of the junction left unmatched. The germline V gene has CDR1 LGHNA and CDR2 YSLEER. The CDR3 DNA reads as TGCGCCAGCAGCCAAGCGCTGAGCGGGGGGGCCTCAGATACGCAGTATTTT. This translates into CASSQALSGGASDTQYF.

The V gene is TRBV9, the J gene TRBJ2-1, with a possible D match to TRBD2 (6 bases). The CDR3 runs to 13 residues. CDR1 is SGDLS and CDR2 is YYNGEE in the germline V gene. Between the trimmed V and J ends, which lost 4 bases and 5 bases, there was a span of 10 bases. The DNA of the CDR3 is TGTGCCAGCAGCACGGGACTTCACAATGAGCAGTTCTTC. Translated: CASSTGLHNEQFF.

This chain uses TRBV11-2 with TRBJ2-3; D is unresolved. This CDR3 is built from 17 residues. V was shortened by 0 bases and J by 3 bases, with 16 bases between the two germline ends. Germline V gene data show CDR1 as SGHAT and CDR2 as FQNNGV. CDR3 sequence: CASSLDWSTSRTDTQYF. The CDR3 DNA reads as TGTGCCAGCAGCTTAGATTGGAGTACAAGCCGGACAGATACGCAGTATTTT.

This clone showed up just once. The chain joins TRBV19 to TRBJ1-2; D unclear. Trimming stripped 7 bases from V and 7 bases from J, with 16 bases between. The CDR3 consists of 13 residues. Germline CDR1 LNHDA, CDR2 SQIVND (reference sequence). In nucleotides, the CDR3 is TGTGCCAGTACTATGTCAGTACATCGTGGCTACACCTTC. This translates into CASTMSVHRGYTF.

The J gene is TRBJ1-2, the V gene TRBV28; tentative D call: TRBD1 (5 bases). CDR1 is MDHEN and CDR2 is SYDVKM in the germline V gene. CDR3 size: 15 residues. The V and J ends lost 2 bases and 5 bases respectively, with 15 bases between them. CDR3 residues: CASSLIVTVGYGYTF. The CDR3 nucleotides are TGTGCCAGCAGTTTAATAGTGACAGTGGGGTATGGCTACACCTTC.

The chain carries TRBV27 and TRBJ2-1; 9 bases agree with TRBD2. J gave up 9 bases and V 8 bases, and 17 bases lay outside the gene matches. Germline CDR1 reads MNHEY; CDR2 reads SMNVEV (reference sequence). CDR3 length equals 16 residues. For the CDR3, the DNA is TGTGCCAGCTGCGGAGTTAGCGGGAGCTTCAATAGTGAGCAGTTCTTC. Translated: CASCGVSGSFNSEQFF.

V is TRBV7-8 and J is TRBJ2-7; D not certain. CDR1 SGHVS and CDR2 FQNEAQ come from the germline V gene. CDR3 length: 13 amino acids. Trimming stripped 7 bases from V and 0 bases from J, with 10 bases between. The CDR3 DNA follows: TGTGCCAGCAAGCGTTCGGGCTCCTACGAGCAGTACTTC. It encodes CASKRSGSYEQYF.

The chain employs TRBV4-1 and TRBJ2-7, with TRBD1 matching over 7 bases. The CDR3 covers 15 residues. The germline CDR1 and CDR2 sequences are MGHRA and YSYEKL. Germline trimming cut 3 bases from V and 3 bases from J; bases unmatched to any gene: 8. The CDR3 is CASSQLPGQIYEQYF. CDR3 nucleotide sequence: TGCGCCAGCAGCCAGCTTCCGGGACAGATCTACGAGCAGTACTTC.

This clone was seen once. This chain joins TRBV5-1 and TRBJ2-3; 8 bases match TRBD1. The CDR3 length is 16 residues. Germline CDR1 SGHRS, CDR2 YFSETQ. The trim removed 5 bases at V and 1 base at J, leaving 9 bases unmatched. The CDR3 nucleotides read TGCGCCAGCAGACAGACAGGGGATTATGGCACAGATACGCAGTATTTT. This encodes CASRQTGDYGTDTQYF.

The chain couples TRBV9 to TRBJ2-1, with 11 bases identical to TRBD1. The CDR3 runs 16 residues. The germline V gene encodes CDR1 SGDLS and CDR2 YYNGEE. Unmatched junction bases numbered 6, after V lost 0 bases and J lost 7 bases. CDR3 region: CASSVAGQGAFNEQFF. Written as DNA, the CDR3 is TGTGCCAGCAGCGTAGCTGGACAGGGGGCCTTTAATGAGCAGTTCTTC.